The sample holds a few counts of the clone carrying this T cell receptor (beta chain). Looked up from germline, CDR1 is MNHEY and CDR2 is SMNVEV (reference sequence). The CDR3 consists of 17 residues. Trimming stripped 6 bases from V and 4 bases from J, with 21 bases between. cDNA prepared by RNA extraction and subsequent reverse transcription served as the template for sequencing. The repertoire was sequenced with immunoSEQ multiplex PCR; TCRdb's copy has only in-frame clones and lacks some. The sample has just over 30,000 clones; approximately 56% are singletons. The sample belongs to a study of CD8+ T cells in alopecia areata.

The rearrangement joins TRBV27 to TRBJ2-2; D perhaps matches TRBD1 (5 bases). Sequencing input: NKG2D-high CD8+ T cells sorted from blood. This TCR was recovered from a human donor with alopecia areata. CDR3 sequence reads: CASSPPRRLGLTGELFF. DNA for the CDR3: TGTGCCAGCAGCCCCCCCCGCCGGTTGGGGCTCACCGGGGAGCTGTTTTTT.